These T cell receptor beta chains were read from a single sample in a study of beta chain features in type 1 diabetes. Repertoires were generated with immunoSEQ multiplex PCR, while TCRdb's copy carries only in-frame clones and drops some. The sample lists approximately 52,000 clones, about three fifths occurring once. The sample taken for sequencing was stem cell memory CD4+ T cells from blood. The receptor set was obtained from a woman aged 25-40 years with type 1 diabetes. CDR3s include the opening cysteine and the closing phenylalanine or tryptophan. A D gene is named only where the DNA matches it firmly. Rows give clone size only sometimes, using once, few, many, or a class for an expanded clone.

>NA|TRBJ2-7|TRBV28|TRBD2
TGTGCCAGCAGTTTTTCTAGCGGGAGGGCCGGAGTCTACGAGCAGTACTTC
CASSFSSGRAGVYEQYF
>NA|TRBJ2-6|TRBV10-3|TRBD2
TGTGCCATCAGTGAGTCCCAGCGGGAGGGTATCTCTGGGGCCAACGTCCTGACTTTC
CAISESQREGISGANVLTF
>NA|TRBJ2-5|TRBV29-1|TRBD1
TGCAGCGCCGGAGGGGACAGGGGAGAGACCCAGTACTTC
CSAGGDRGETQYF
>NA|TRBJ2-7|TRBV9|TRBD1
TGTGCCAGCAGCCCCGGGACAGGGGGCTTCTTTGGTGGCGAGCAGTACTTC
CASSPGTGGFFGGEQYF
>NA|TRBJ1-1|TRBV30|NA
TGTGCCTGGAGTGTACAATGGGGGGGGGCGAACACTGAAGCTTTCTTT
CAWSVQWGGANTEAFF
>once|TRBJ2-7|TRBV30|NA
TGTGCCTGGAGCCTGGGGGGTGGCGAGCAGTACTTC
CAWSLGGGEQYF
>NA|TRBJ2-3|TRBV7-2|NA
TGTGCCAGCAGCTGGTCCAGCGCAGATACGCAGTATTTT
CASSWSSADTQYF
>NA|TRBJ2-1|TRBV19|NA
TGTGCCAGTAGTACGCGCCGGGTTATGTATGAGCAGTTCTTC
CASSTRRVMYEQFF
>NA|TRBJ2-1|TRBV6-5|NA
TGTGCCAGCAAGCGGGCTAGGGAAAACAATGAGCAGTTCTTC
CASKRARENNEQFF
>NA|TRBJ2-3|TRBV4-1|TRBD2
TGCGCCAGCAGCCAAAGGACTAGCGGGAGTTCAGATACGCAGTATTTT
CASSQRTSGSSDTQYF
>NA|TRBJ1-1|TRBV7-9|NA
TGTGCCAGCAGCTTCAGACCCGAGGGACTCACTGAAGCTTTCTTT
CASSFRPEGLTEAFF
>NA|TRBJ2-4|TRBV4-1|NA
TGTGCCAGCAGCCAAGGCGGCACCAAAAACATTCAGTACTTC
CASSQGGTKNIQYF
>few|TRBJ1-2|TRBV4-2|NA
TGTGCCAGCAGCCAAGAAAGCCAGGGCGTCGGCTACACCTTC
CASSQESQGVGYTF
>NA|TRBJ2-2|TRBV25-1|NA
TGTGCCAGCAGGATATCGAAGGGGGGGTTGAACACCGGGGAGCTGTTTTTT
CASRISKGGLNTGELFF
>NA|TRBJ2-6|TRBV29-1|NA
TGCAGCGTTGAAAACAGGGAAGGGGCCAACGTCCTGACTTTC
CSVENREGANVLTF
>NA|TRBJ2-3|TRBV10-3|TRBD1
TGTGCCATCAGTGAATCAGGGGGCCCAGATACGCAGTATTTT
CAISESGGPDTQYF
>NA|TRBJ1-4|TRBV2|NA
TGTGCCAGCAGGGAGAACGGGACTAATGAAAAACTGTTTTTT
CASRENGTNEKLFF
>NA|TRBJ1-5|TRBV5-1|TRBD1
TGCGCCAGCAGCCTACGGGACAGCTATAATCAGCCCCAGCATTTT
CASSLRDSYNQPQHF
>once|TRBJ1-4|TRBV15|NA
TGTGCCACCAGCAGAGTGTCCCTTAATGAAAAACTGTTTTTT
CATSRVSLNEKLFF
>NA|TRBJ2-1|TRBV6-6|TRBD2
TGTGCCAGCAGTCCCTGGACTAGCCGTGAGCAGTTCTTC
CASSPWTSREQFF
>once|TRBJ2-1|TRBV7-2|TRBD2
TGTGCCAGCAGACCCGGCGAACTAGCGGGAGTAGGTGAGCAGTTCTTC
CASRPGELAGVGEQFF
>NA|TRBJ2-1|TRBV29-1|TRBD1
TGCAGCGTCCGGAGGGGCGGGGACAGGGGGCGCGGTGAGCAGTTCTTC
CSVRRGGDRGRGEQFF
>NA|TRBJ1-5|TRBV27|NA
TGTGCCAGCAGTACCCGTGCGGGACCCCAGCATTTT
CASSTRAGPQHF
>few|TRBJ2-3|TRBV7-3|TRBD2
TGTGCCAGCAGCTTAGGGGGTCGCGGGAGTGGCACAGATACGCAGTATTTT
CASSLGGRGSGTDTQYF
>NA|TRBJ2-5|TRBV7-2|NA
TGTGCCAGCAGCGCCTCGGCGGAAGAGACCCAGTACTTC
CASSASAEETQYF
>NA|TRBJ2-1|TRBV6-1|TRBD2
TGTGCCAGCAGCCTACTAGCGGGAGAGTACAATGAGCAGTTCTTC
CASSLLAGEYNEQFF
>NA|TRBJ2-1|TRBV2|NA
TGTGCCAGCAGTGACACAGGGTACTATGAGCAGTTCTTC
CASSDTGYYEQFF
>NA|TRBJ1-2|TRBV6-5|NA
TGTGCCAGCAGTACCATAGGGGGATCCGGCTATGGCTACACCTTC
CASSTIGGSGYGYTF